Sequencing of this TCR beta chain was carried out in a study of T-cell reconstitution after alpha-beta-depleted transplantation in children. Study-level results: Reportedly, only several hundred clones from non-depleted graft cells drove alpha-beta T-cell counts at about two months. T-cell numbers and diversity one year post-transplant derived largely from freshly generated T cells. Some patients owed their high day-60 TCRbeta diversity to surviving recipient T cells and thymic progenitors.

The V and J ends lost 3 bases and 1 base respectively, with 6 bases between them. The CDR3 runs to 13 residues. The TCRbeta library incorporated unique molecular identifiers. In TCRdb, the PCR reads were re-called with MiXCR into one record per CDR3 protein. The sample comprises hundreds of thousands of distinct CDR3 sequences, 6% to 10% of which are singletons, and approximately 9.6% rests with the top ten. At least ten counts were recorded for this clonotype. Antigen: not known. The source is a female patient under 10 years old who had a stem cell transplant for Fanconi anemia, so the T cells may come from the graft donor. This sequence joins TRBV12-3 or TRBV12-4 and TRBJ1-1; D is unclear. This specimen consisted of peripheral blood, obtained 360 days after TCRalphabeta/CD19-depleted stem cell transplant. CDR3 DNA: TGTGCCAGCAGTTTTAACCGGAACACTGAAGCTTTCTTT. The encoded protein is CASSFNRNTEAFF.